This is a list of T cell receptor beta chains from one sample in a study of post-analysis software for immune sequencing data. TCRdb reprocessed the PCR reads via MiXCR and lists one record per CDR3 protein. Among 820,000 or so distinct CDR3 sequences listed, roughly 50% were seen once. Source material: blood. These receptors were collected from a girl aged 10 to 17 with multiple sclerosis. Each CDR3 is given without its conserved first and last residue. The D gene is left open where the match is weak.

j_gene	v_gene	d_gene	CDR3aa
TRBJ2-1	TRBV6-5	TRBD2	ASRPGLAGPLNEQF
TRBJ2-1	TRBV2	TRBD1	ASSEGTGSYNEQF
TRBJ2-1	TRBV29-1	TRBD2	SVGLAGIYNEQF
TRBJ1-1	TRBV7-3	-	ASSPTGMSTEAF
TRBJ2-5	TRBV9	-	ASSASHGTTGREQY
TRBJ1-5	TRBV2	-	ASRYDGFNQPQH
TRBJ1-5	TRBV18	TRBD1	ASSPPGGLGTGLNQPQH
-	TRBV7-9	-	ASSPLLGDEQY
TRBJ2-1	TRBV5-1	-	ASSLGSGPTDEQF
TRBJ2-5	TRBV6-5	TRBD1	ASRMTGGAQTQY
TRBJ2-1	TRBV4-1	TRBD2	ASSQIGTSGIEQF
TRBJ2-7	TRBV20-1	-	SGAGVDYEQY
TRBJ2-3	TRBV6-5	TRBD2	ASSVTSGRVDTQY
TRBJ2-7	TRBV5-1	-	ASSRYGVTHYEQY
TRBJ2-7	TRBV7-9	-	ASSSQRGSYEQY
TRBJ2-1	TRBV2	TRBD2	ASSEGRGDYNEQF
TRBJ2-7	TRBV3-1	-	ASSQKKGPYEQY
TRBJ1-5	TRBV6-4	-	ASSAREARGSPVRTENQPQH